This TCR beta chain is drawn from a study of human T cells and chemical hapten exposure. Study information: There were weekly diphenylcyclopropenone doses to the scalp for patients throughout the roughly 23-week study.

CDR1 ENHRY and CDR2 SYGVKD come from the germline V gene. V dropped 6 bases and J dropped 6; count of bases not matched to a gene: 5. The CDR3 is 13 residues long. TCRdb reprocessed the RACE reads via MiXCR and lists one record per CDR3 protein. The sample shows more than 70,000 distinct CDR3 sequences, 11% of them seen only once. This clonotype was seen only a few times. Time point specified: patch test 2, 6 weeks after DPC sensitization. Treatment here: therapeutic diphenylcyclopropenone sensitization with weekly scalp DPC. Blood draws preceded each patch test application. This clonotype originated in a man younger than 30 with alopecia areata. Some clones in this sample may be carry-over from other donors' samples. The source was whole blood, collected in connection with sensitization to the hapten diphenylcyclopropenone (DPC). V is TRBV10-3 and J is TRBJ1-3; 7 positions match TRBD1. CDR3 sequence reads: CAIRTGNANTIYF. The CDR3, as DNA: TGTGCCATCAGGACAGGGAATGCAAACACCATATATTTT.